Listed here is a single T cell receptor (beta chain). Generated by immunoSEQ multiplex PCR, the TCRdb table keeps only in-frame clones and is missing some. There are some 420,000 clones in the sample; approximately 92% occur only once, and 1.1% lies in the top ten. The CDR3 sequence is 16 residues long. The germline V gene has CDR1 SGHRS and CDR2 YFSETQ. Trimming removed 0 bases at V and 4 bases at J, with 16 bases between. This sample is part of a study of blood T cell repertoires in COVID-19. The chain joins TRBV5-1 to TRBJ2-5, with D hard to call. The origin of this receptor is a man aged 25-45 years who had recovered from COVID-19. Sequencing was done on a sample of PBMCs or T cells enriched from blood (not recorded which). The CDR3 nucleotides read TGCGCCAGCAGCTTGGTTCTATCCTTGAATGGAGAGACCCAGTACTTC. Translated: CASSLVLSLNGETQYF.